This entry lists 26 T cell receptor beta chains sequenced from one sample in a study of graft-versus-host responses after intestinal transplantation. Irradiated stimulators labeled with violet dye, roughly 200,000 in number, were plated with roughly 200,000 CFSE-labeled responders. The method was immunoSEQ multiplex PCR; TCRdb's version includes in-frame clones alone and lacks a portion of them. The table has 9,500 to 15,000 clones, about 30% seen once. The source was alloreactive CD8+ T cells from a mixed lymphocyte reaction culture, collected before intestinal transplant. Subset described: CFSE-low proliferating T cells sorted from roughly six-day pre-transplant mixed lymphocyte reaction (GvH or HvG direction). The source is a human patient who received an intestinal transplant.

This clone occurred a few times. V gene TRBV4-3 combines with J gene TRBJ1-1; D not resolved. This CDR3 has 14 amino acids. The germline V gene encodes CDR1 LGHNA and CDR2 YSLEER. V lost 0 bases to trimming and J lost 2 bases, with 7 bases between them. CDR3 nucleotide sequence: TGCGCCAGCAGCCAAGAACCAGCTAACACTGAAGCTTTCTTT. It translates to CASSQEPANTEAFF.

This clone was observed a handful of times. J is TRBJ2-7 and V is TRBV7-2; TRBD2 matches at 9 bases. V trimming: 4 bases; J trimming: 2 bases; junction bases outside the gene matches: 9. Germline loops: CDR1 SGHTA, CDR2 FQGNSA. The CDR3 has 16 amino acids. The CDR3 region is CASSYGIGGRAYEQYF. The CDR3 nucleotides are TGTGCCAGCAGCTACGGAATTGGCGGGAGGGCCTACGAGCAGTACTTC.

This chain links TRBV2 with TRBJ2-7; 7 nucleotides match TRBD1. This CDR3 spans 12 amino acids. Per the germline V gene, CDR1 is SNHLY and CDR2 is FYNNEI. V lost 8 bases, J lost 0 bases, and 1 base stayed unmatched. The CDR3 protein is CASWDSSYEQYF. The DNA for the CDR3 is TGTGCCAGCTGGGACAGCTCCTACGAGCAGTACTTC.

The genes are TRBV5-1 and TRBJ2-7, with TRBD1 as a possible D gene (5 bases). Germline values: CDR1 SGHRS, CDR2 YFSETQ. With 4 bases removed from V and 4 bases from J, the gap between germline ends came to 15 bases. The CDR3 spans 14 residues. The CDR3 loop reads CASSTGLGLYEQYF. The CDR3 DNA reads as TGCGCCAGCAGCACGGGCCTGGGGCTATACGAGCAGTACTTC.

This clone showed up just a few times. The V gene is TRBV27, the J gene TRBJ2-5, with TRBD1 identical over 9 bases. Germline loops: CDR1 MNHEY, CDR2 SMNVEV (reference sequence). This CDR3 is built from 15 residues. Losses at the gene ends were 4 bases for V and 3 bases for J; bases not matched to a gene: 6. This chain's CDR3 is CASSSIQGAEETQYF. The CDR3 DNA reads TGTGCCAGCAGTTCGATACAGGGGGCGGAAGAGACCCAGTACTTC.

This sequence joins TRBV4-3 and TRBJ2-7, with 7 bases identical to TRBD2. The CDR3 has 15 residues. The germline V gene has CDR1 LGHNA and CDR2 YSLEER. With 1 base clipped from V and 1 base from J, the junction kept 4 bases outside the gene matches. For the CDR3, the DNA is TGCGCCAGCAGCCAAGGGGGGGGGTTATCCTACGAGCAGTACTTC. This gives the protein CASSQGGGLSYEQYF.

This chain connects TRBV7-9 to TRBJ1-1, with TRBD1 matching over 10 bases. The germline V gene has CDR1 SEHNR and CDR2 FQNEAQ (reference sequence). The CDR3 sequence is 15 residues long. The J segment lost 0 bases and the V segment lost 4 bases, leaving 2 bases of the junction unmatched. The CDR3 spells CASSSTGGLNTEAFF. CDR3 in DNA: TGTGCCAGCAGCTCGACAGGGGGCCTGAACACTGAAGCTTTCTTT. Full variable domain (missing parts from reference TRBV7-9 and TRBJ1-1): DTGVSQNPRHKITKRGQNVTFRCDPISEHNRLYWYRQTLGQGPEFLTYFQNEAQLEKSRLLSDRFSAERPKGSFSTLEIQRTEQGDSAMYLCASSSTGGLNTEAFFGQGTRLTVV.

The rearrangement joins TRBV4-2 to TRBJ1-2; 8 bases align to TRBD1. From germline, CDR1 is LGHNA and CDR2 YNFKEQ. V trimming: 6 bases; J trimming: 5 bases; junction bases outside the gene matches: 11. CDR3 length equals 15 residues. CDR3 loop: CASRKTGARGYGYTF. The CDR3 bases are TGTGCCAGCAGAAAGACAGGGGCGAGGGGTTATGGCTACACCTTC.

The CDR3 reads CASMGNYEQYF. As DNA, the CDR3 is TGTGCCAGCATGGGGAATTACGAGCAGTACTTC. The chain employs TRBV6-1 and TRBJ2-7, with D unresolved. The CDR3 is 11 residues long. The germline CDR1 and CDR2 sequences are MNHNS and SASEGT. V was cut by 7 bases and J by 4 bases, with 8 bases left in between.

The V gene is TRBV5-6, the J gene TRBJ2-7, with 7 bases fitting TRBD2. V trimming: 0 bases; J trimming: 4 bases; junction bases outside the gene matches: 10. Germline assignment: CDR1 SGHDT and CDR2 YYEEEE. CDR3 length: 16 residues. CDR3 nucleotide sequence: TGTGCCAGCAGCTTGGGGTTGCGGGAGATTGGTTACGAGCAGTACTTC. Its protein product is CASSLGLREIGYEQYF.

The CDR3 coding sequence is TGCGCCAGCAGCATAATCCTAGATATAGGCGAGCAGTACTTC. It specifies CASSIILDIGEQYF. The gene calls are TRBV4-1 and TRBJ2-7; D gene uncertain. V was shortened by 5 bases and J by 6 bases, with 17 bases between the two germline ends. This CDR3 is built from 14 residues. CDR1 is MGHRA, CDR2 YSYEKL, per germline.

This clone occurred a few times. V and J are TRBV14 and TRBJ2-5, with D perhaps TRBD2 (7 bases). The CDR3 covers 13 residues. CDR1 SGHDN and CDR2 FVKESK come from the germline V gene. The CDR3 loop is CATRGGGQETQYF. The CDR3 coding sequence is TGTGCAACTAGGGGGGGCGGCCAAGAGACCCAGTACTTC.

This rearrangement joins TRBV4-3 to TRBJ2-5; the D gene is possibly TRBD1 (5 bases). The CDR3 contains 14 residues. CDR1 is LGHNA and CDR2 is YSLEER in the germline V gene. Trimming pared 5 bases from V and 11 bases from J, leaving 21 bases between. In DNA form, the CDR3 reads TGCGCCAGCAGCATACAGGCAGGGTTTCGAGAGCAGTACTTC. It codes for CASSIQAGFREQYF.

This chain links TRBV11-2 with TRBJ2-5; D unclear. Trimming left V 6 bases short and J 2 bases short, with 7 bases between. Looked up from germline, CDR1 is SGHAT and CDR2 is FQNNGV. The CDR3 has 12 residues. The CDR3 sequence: CASRDGQETQYF. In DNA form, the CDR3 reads TGTGCCAGCAGGGACGGTCAAGAGACCCAGTACTTC.

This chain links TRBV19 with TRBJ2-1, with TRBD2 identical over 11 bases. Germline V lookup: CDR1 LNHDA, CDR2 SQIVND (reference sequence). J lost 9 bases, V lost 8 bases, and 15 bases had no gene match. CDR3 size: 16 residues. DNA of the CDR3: TGTGCCAGTCTTCCACTAGCGGGAGCAAATCGGGGTGAGCAGTTCTTC. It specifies CASLPLAGANRGEQFF.

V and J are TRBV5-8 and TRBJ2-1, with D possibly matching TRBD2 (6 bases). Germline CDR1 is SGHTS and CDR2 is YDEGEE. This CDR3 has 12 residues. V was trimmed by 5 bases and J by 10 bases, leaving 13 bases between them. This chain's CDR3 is CASSSLAKEQFF. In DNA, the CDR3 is TGTGCCAGCAGTTCTCTAGCGAAGGAGCAGTTCTTC.

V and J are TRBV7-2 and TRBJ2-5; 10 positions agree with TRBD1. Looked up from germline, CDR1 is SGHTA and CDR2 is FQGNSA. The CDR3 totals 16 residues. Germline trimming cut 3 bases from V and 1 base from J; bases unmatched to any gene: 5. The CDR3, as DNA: TGTGCCAGCAGCTTCCTGACAGGGGGCGTCCAAGAGACCCAGTACTTC. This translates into CASSFLTGGVQETQYF.

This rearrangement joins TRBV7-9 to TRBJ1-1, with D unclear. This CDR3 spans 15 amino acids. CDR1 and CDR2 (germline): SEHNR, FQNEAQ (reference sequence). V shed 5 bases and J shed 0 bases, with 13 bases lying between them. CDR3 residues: CASSPTQNLNTEAFF. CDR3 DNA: TGTGCCAGCAGCCCAACTCAGAACCTGAACACTGAAGCTTTCTTT.

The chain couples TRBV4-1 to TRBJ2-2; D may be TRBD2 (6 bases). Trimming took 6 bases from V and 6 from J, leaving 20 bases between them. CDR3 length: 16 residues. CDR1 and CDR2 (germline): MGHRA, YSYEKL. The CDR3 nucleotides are TGCGCCAGCAGGCCCCGCGGGAATATGGTCGCCGGGGAGCTGTTTTTT. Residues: CASRPRGNMVAGELFF.

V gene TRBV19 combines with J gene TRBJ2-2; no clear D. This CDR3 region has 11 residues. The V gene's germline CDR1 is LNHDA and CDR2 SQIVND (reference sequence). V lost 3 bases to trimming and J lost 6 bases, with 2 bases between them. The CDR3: CASSIAGELFF. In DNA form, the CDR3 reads TGTGCCAGTAGTATTGCCGGGGAGCTGTTTTTT. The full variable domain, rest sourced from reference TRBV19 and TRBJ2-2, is DGGITQSPKYLFRKEGQNVTLSCEQNLNHDAMYWYRQDPGQGLRLIYYSQIVNDFQKGDIAEGYSVSREKKESFPLTVTSAQKNPTAFYLCASSIAGELFFGEGSRLTVL.

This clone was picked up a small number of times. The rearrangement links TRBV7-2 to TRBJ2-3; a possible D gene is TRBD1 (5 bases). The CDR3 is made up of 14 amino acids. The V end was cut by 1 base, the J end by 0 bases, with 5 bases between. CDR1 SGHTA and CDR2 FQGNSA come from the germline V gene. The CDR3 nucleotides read TGTGCCAGCAGCTTAGAGGGGAGCACAGATACGCAGTATTTT. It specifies CASSLEGSTDTQYF.

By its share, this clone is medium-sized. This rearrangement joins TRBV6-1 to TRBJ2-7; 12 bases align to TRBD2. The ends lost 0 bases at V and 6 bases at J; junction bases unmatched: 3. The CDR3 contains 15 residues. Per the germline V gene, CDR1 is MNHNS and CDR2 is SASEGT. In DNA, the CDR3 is TGTGCCAGCAGTGAAGCTCCTAGCGGGAGGGCCGAGCAGTACTTC. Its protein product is CASSEAPSGRAEQYF.

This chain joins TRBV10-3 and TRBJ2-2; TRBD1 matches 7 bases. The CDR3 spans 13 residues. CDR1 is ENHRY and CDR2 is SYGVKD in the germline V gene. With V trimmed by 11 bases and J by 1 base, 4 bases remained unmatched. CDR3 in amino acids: CAVRDRNTGELFF. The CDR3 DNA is TGTGCCGTCCGGGACAGGAACACCGGGGAGCTGTTTTTT.

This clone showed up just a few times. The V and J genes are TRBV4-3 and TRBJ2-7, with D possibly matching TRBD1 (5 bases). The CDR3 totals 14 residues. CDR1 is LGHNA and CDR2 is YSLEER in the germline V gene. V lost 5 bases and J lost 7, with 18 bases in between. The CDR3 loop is CASSIQAGFREQYF. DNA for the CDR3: TGCGCCAGCAGCATACAGGCAGGGTTTCGAGAGCAGTACTTC.

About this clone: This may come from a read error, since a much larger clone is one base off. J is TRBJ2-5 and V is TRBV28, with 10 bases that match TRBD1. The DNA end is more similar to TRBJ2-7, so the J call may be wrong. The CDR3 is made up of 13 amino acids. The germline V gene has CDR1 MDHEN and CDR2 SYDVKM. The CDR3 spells CARQDRGGDEQYF. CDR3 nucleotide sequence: TGTGCCAGGCAGGACAGGGGGGGGGACGAGCAGTACTTC.

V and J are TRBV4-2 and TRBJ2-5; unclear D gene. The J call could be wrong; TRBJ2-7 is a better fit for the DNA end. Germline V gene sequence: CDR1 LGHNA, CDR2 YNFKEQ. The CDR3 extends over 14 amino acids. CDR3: CASSQYLSPYEQYF. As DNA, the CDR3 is TGTGCCAGCAGCCAATACCTCTCCCCCTACGAGCAGTACTTC.